This T cell receptor (beta chain) was sequenced in a study of blood T cell repertoires in COVID-19. Overall study: Both acute and convalescent COVID-19 samples were obtained from the United States, Italy and Spain. In each case, the material was cDNA or gDNA derived from T cells, B-cell-depleted T cells, or PBMCs.

With V trimmed by 2 bases and J by 7 bases, 3 bases remained unmatched. Germline V lookup: CDR1 KGHSH, CDR2 LQKENI. This CDR3 comprises 15 residues. Per the original data handling: Estimates of nucleated cell counts were drawn from the amplification of reference gene primers. Profiled with immunoSEQ multiplex PCR; TCRdb holds only in-frame clones, not every one. V and J calls and clone size are given by that table; D and trimming were obtained from the DNA. The sample lists 120,000 or so clones; about 80% were seen once. The receptor's source is a woman in her fifties or sixties with acute or convalescent COVID-19. The chain uses TRBV18 and TRBJ1-6; 9 bases are a match to TRBD1. The source material was peripheral blood. The CDR3 region is CASSPGTGQNSPLHF. The CDR3 DNA follows: TGTGCCAGCTCACCAGGGACAGGGCAGAATTCACCCCTCCACTTT.